These 26 T cell receptor beta chains came from one sample sequenced in a study of T cell responses to AZD1222 COVID-19 vaccine. Profiling relied on immunoSEQ multiplex PCR, and the TCRdb table lists in-frame clones only, not all of them. Of more than 95,000 clones listed, over 90% are singletons. This material consisted of peripheral blood, taken on day 0 of AZD1222 vaccination. These receptors originate from an adult in good health.

This clone is a singleton in its sample. The chain employs TRBV19 and TRBJ2-3; TRBD2 might be the D (7 bases). CDR3 length: 15 amino acids. V gave up 3 bases and J gave up 0 bases, with 10 bases separating them. The germline gives CDR1 LNHDA, CDR2 SQIVND (reference sequence). The CDR3 protein is CASSIGGLSTDTQYF. DNA of the CDR3: TGTGCCAGTAGTATCGGGGGGCTCAGCACAGATACGCAGTATTTT. The variable domain in full, completed from reference TRBV19 and TRBJ2-3, reads DGGITQSPKYLFRKEGQNVTLSCEQNLNHDAMYWYRQDPGQGLRLIYYSQIVNDFQKGDIAEGYSVSREKKESFPLTVTSAQKNPTAFYLCASSIGGLSTDTQYFGPGTRLTVL.

The gene calls are TRBV6-1 and TRBJ2-7, with D possibly being TRBD1 (5 bases). In germline, CDR1 is MNHNS, CDR2 SASEGT. The CDR3 spans 15 residues. With 1 base removed from V and 1 base from J, the gap between germline ends came to 11 bases. The CDR3 region is CASSEGGAVSYEQYF. The CDR3 coding sequence is TGTGCCAGCAGTGAAGGGGGCGCGGTATCCTACGAGCAGTACTTC.

The chain recombines TRBV10-2 with TRBJ2-2, with 7 bases matching TRBD1. After removal of 3 bases from V and 5 bases from J, the junction contained 15 bases not matched to a gene. The germline gives CDR1 WSHSY, CDR2 SAAADI. The CDR3 has 18 amino acids. The CDR3 nucleotides are TGCGCCAGCAGTGAAGCCCGAGGGACAGCGACTTGGACCGGGGAGCTGTTTTTT. Protein product: CASSEARGTATWTGELFF.

The chain is built from TRBV6-5 and TRBJ2-7, with a weak D call TRBD1 (6 bases). Per germline, CDR1 MNHEY and CDR2 SVGAGI. The V end was cut by 6 bases, the J end by 5 bases, with 17 bases between. The CDR3 sequence is 14 residues long. CDR3 protein: CASSPSRGSNEQYF. The CDR3 DNA follows: TGTGCCAGCAGCCCGAGCAGGGGATCCAACGAGCAGTACTTC.

The chain combines TRBV6-6 with TRBJ1-4; a possible D gene is TRBD1 (6 bases). CDR3 size: 14 residues. V was clipped by 7 bases and J by 8 bases, with 17 bases between them. Germline CDR1 reads MNHNY; CDR2 reads SVGAGI (reference sequence). CDR3 loop: CASNHGGDGEKLFF. In DNA, the CDR3 is TGTGCCAGCAATCACGGGGGCGACGGGGAAAAACTGTTTTTT.

This rearrangement joins TRBV27 to TRBJ1-2; D not resolved. The germline V gene encodes CDR1 MNHEY and CDR2 SMNVEV (reference sequence). Trimming left V 5 bases short and J 0 bases short, with 10 bases between. The CDR3 consists of 14 residues. The CDR3 DNA sequence: TGTGCCAGCAGTCCGGACCGTACTAACTATGGCTACACCTTC. As protein: CASSPDRTNYGYTF.

The V call is TRBV2, the J call TRBJ2-1; D possibly corresponds to TRBD2 (6 bases). The CDR3 runs to 15 residues. Trimming removed 6 bases from V and 1 base from J, with 13 bases in between. Germline V lookup: CDR1 SNHLY, CDR2 FYNNEI. The DNA for the CDR3 is TGTGCCAGCAGGTCGGGGGAGAGATCCTACAATGAGCAGTTCTTC. Translation: CASRSGERSYNEQFF.

This clone was counted only a few times. The chain is built from TRBV7-8 and TRBJ1-5; 8 positions agree with TRBD1. J gave up 2 bases and V 5 bases, and 8 bases lay outside the gene matches. The CDR3 spans 16 residues. Per the germline V gene, CDR1 is SGHVS and CDR2 is FQNEAQ. The CDR3 DNA follows: TGTGCCAGCAGCGTTCAGACAGGGGTAGGCAATCAGCCCCAGCATTTT. As protein: CASSVQTGVGNQPQHF.

CDR3 loop: CASSSRRDRGRNEQFF. CDR3 coding DNA: TGTGCCAGCAGCTCACGTCGGGACAGGGGGCGTAATGAGCAGTTCTTC. The rearrangement joins TRBV7-8 to TRBJ2-1; TRBD1 matches at 12 bases. V lost 4 bases to trimming and J lost 7 bases; unmatched junction nucleotides: 8. In germline, CDR1 is SGHVS, CDR2 FQNEAQ. The CDR3 length is 16 residues.

The chain recombines TRBV2 with TRBJ2-1, with 9 nucleotides matching TRBD2. The germline V gene has CDR1 SNHLY and CDR2 FYNNEI. The V and J ends lost 6 bases and 3 bases, in that order; junction bases with no gene match: 6. The CDR3 length is 15 residues. In DNA, the CDR3 is TGTGCCAGCAGGACTAGCGGAACTTACTACAATGAGCAGTTCTTC. Amino acids: CASRTSGTYYNEQFF.

The rearrangement links TRBV2 to TRBJ2-2, with D possibly matching TRBD2 (6 bases). The germline gives CDR1 SNHLY, CDR2 FYNNEI. V was shortened by 8 bases and J by 0 bases, with 10 bases between the two germline ends. The CDR3 is made up of 14 amino acids. The CDR3 is CASVRGANTGELFF. The CDR3 bases are TGTGCCAGCGTGCGGGGTGCGAACACCGGGGAGCTGTTTTTT.

Only a few counts were recorded for this clone. The chain combines TRBV12-3 or TRBV12-4 with TRBJ1-2; D unresolved. V dropped 2 bases and J dropped 6 bases, with 10 bases sitting between them. The CDR3 consists of 13 residues. The CDR3 reads CASSLFHADGYTF. The CDR3 DNA reads as TGTGCCAGCAGTTTATTCCATGCCGATGGCTACACCTTC.

The rearrangement joins TRBV7-9 to TRBJ2-3; 10 nucleotides align to TRBD2. J gave up 2 bases and V 8 bases, and 10 bases lay outside the gene matches. This CDR3 is built from 16 residues. The germline gives CDR1 SEHNR, CDR2 FQNEAQ (reference sequence). The CDR3 nucleotides are TGTGCCAGCGCCGACTGGACTAGCGGTATCACAGATACGCAGTATTTT. Translating it yields CASADWTSGITDTQYF.

The V and J genes are TRBV7-9 and TRBJ1-4; D is uncertain. The germline CDR1 and CDR2 sequences are SEHNR and FQNEAQ (reference sequence). The CDR3 is made up of 12 amino acids. Between the trimmed V and J ends, which lost 1 base and 13 bases, there was a span of 10 bases. CDR3 nucleotides: TGTGCCAGCAGCTTAGGACAAGAGGGACTGTTTTTT. Protein sequence: CASSLGQEGLFF.

The chain uses TRBV6-5 and TRBJ2-1, with D perhaps TRBD2 (5 bases). The germline CDR1 and CDR2 sequences are MNHEY and SVGAGI. The CDR3 length is 12 residues. V was cut by 7 bases and J by 4 bases, with 8 bases left in between. CDR3 residues: CASTTGYNEQFF. For the CDR3, the DNA is TGTGCCAGCACCACGGGGTACAATGAGCAGTTCTTC.

This clone was recorded only once. The chain couples TRBV6-5 to TRBJ1-2; D is perhaps TRBD1 (6 bases). The length of the CDR3 is 13 residues. V was shortened by 5 bases and J by 8 bases, with 15 bases between the two germline ends. The germline V gene encodes CDR1 MNHEY and CDR2 SVGAGI. The CDR3 DNA sequence: TGTGCCAGCAGTCCAAACAGGGCCGGGGGCTACACCTTC. Protein: CASSPNRAGGYTF.

This chain joins TRBV7-2 and TRBJ1-1; perhaps TRBD1 as D (6 bases). V lost 0 bases and J 6 bases, leaving 11 bases between the germline ends. The CDR3 runs 14 residues. Germline lookup yields CDR1 SGHTA and CDR2 FQGNSA. DNA for the CDR3: TGTGCCAGCAGCTTAGCGGTACAGGGCGCTGAAGCTTTCTTT. This translates into CASSLAVQGAEAFF.

The chain joins TRBV5-1 to TRBJ1-1; TRBD1 might be the D (6 bases). Germline values: CDR1 SGHRS, CDR2 YFSETQ. This CDR3 has 15 amino acids. Trimming left V 0 bases short and J 5 bases short, with 14 bases between. DNA of the CDR3: TGCGCCAGCAGCTTGGCCATCAGGGGTGGAACTGAAGCTTTCTTT. Translated: CASSLAIRGGTEAFF.

The chain uses TRBV7-9 and TRBJ2-2; 11 bases agree with TRBD2. CDR1 is SEHNR, CDR2 FQNEAQ, per germline (reference sequence). Trimming removed 6 bases from V and 3 bases from J; junction bases left unmatched: 3. This CDR3 is 15 amino acids long. The chain's CDR3 is CASRLTSGDTGELFF. Here the CDR3 DNA reads TGTGCCAGCAGGTTGACTAGCGGGGACACCGGGGAGCTGTTTTTT.

The J gene is TRBJ2-1, the V gene TRBV11-2, with 8 bases fitting TRBD1. Germline CDR1 and CDR2: SGHAT and FQNNGV. V lost 3 bases, J lost 5 bases, and 6 bases stayed unmatched. This CDR3 has 15 amino acids. CDR3 nucleotides: TGTGCCAGCAGCTTTGGGCGGACAGGGAACAATGAGCAGTTCTTC. Amino acids: CASSFGRTGNNEQFF.

The chain joins TRBV18 to TRBJ1-4; weak D call: TRBD1 (5 bases). The CDR3 loop spans 15 amino acids. Germline V gives CDR1 KGHSH, CDR2 LQKENI. V lost 1 base and J 2 bases, leaving 8 bases between the germline ends. CDR3 DNA sequence: TGTGCCAGCTCACCACTCCGGGACACTAATGAAAAACTGTTTTTT. The encoded protein is CASSPLRDTNEKLFF.

The chain is built from TRBV13 and TRBJ1-4, with D possibly being TRBD1 (5 bases). The CDR3 contains 14 residues. V was pared by 3 bases and J by 7 bases, with 12 bases between. The germline V gene has CDR1 PRHDT and CDR2 FYEKMQ (reference sequence). CDR3 DNA: TGTGCCAGCAGCTTCGGACAAGCAGGTGAAAAACTGTTTTTT. Translating it yields CASSFGQAGEKLFF.

The chain joins TRBV5-1 to TRBJ2-3; the match to TRBD2 covers 12 bases. The length of the CDR3 is 17 residues. Per germline, CDR1 SGHRS and CDR2 YFSETQ. V trimming: 4 bases; J trimming: 3 bases; junction bases outside the gene matches: 9. CDR3 in amino acids: CASSLLAGGPGTDTQYF. CDR3 coding DNA: TGCGCCAGCAGCCTCCTAGCGGGAGGGCCAGGAACAGATACGCAGTATTTT.

This sequence joins TRBV27 and TRBJ2-3, with D unclear. The CDR3 is 14 residues long. With 5 bases removed from V and 0 bases from J, the gap between germline ends came to 9 bases. The germline V gene encodes CDR1 MNHEY and CDR2 SMNVEV (reference sequence). In nucleotides, the CDR3 is TGTGCCAGCAGTCCCCCGTGGAGCACAGATACGCAGTATTTT. Translation gives CASSPPWSTDTQYF.

This clone was recorded a few times. The genes are TRBV5-1 and TRBJ2-1; D remains unclear. The ends were cut back, 8 bases at V and 3 bases at J, with 6 bases in the middle. The CDR3 totals 11 residues. The germline CDR1 and CDR2 sequences are SGHRS and YFSETQ. CDR3 in DNA: TGCGCCAGTTCGGACTACAATGAGCAGTTCTTC. This sequence encodes CASSDYNEQFF.

The gene calls are TRBV29-1 and TRBJ1-5; 10 bases map to TRBD1. V trimming: 4 bases; J trimming: 5 bases; junction bases outside the gene matches: 2. Germline CDR1 and CDR2: SQVTM and ANQGSEA. This CDR3 region has 13 residues. The CDR3 coding sequence is TGCAGCGTTGGTGGGACAGGGGATCAGCCCCAGCATTTT. It yields the protein CSVGGTGDQPQHF. The full variable domain, its missing parts supplied by reference TRBV29-1 and TRBJ1-5, is SAVISQKPSRDICQRGTSLTIQCQVDSQVTMMFWYRQQPGQSLTLIATANQGSEATYESGFVIDKFPISRPNLTFSTLTVSNMSPEDSSIYLCSVGGTGDQPQHFGDGTRLSIL.